A selection of T cell receptor beta chains follows, all from one sample in a study of cytomegalovirus exposure and HLA in healthy donors. TCRdb keeps only in-frame clones here, not all; method: immunoSEQ multiplex PCR. The table has roughly 130,000 clones, roughly 84% seen once; the top ten hold roughly 2.7%. The sequenced material came from PBMCs. The source is a man in his fifties or sixties in good health and CMV-seronegative. Each CDR3 is given with its conserved first and last residue. The order of the fields is D gene, V gene, clone size, J gene, CDR3 protein, CDR3 DNA. A D gene is named only where the DNA matches it firmly. The size of a clone is reported for some rows only, either as once, few or many, or as a class for expanded clones.

>.|TRBV15|.|TRBJ1-2
CATSRGTGGSYGYTF
TGTGCCACCAGCAGAGGCACGGGGGGAAGCTATGGCTACACCTTC
>.|TRBV7-2|few|TRBJ1-1
CASSAYGGTEAFF
TGTGCCAGCTCAGCTTACGGGGGGACTGAAGCTTTCTTT
>.|TRBV9|.|TRBJ1-2
CASSALNYGYTF
TGTGCCAGCAGCGCCCTTAACTATGGCTACACCTTC
>.|TRBV6-1|once|TRBJ2-5
CASSNTEAETQYF
TGTGCCAGCAGTAACACGGAGGCAGAGACCCAGTACTTC
>.|TRBV27|.|TRBJ2-7
CASSLGTGYEQYF
TGTGCCAGCAGTTTAGGAACGGGCTACGAGCAGTACTTC
>TRBD2|TRBV5-4|.|TRBJ2-3
CASSLGRGTSTDTQYF
TGTGCCAGCAGCTTGGGGCGGGGGACCAGCACAGATACGCAGTATTTT
>TRBD1|TRBV7-9|.|TRBJ2-7
CASSQGGRDEQYF
TGTGCCAGCAGCCAAGGGGGCCGTGACGAGCAGTACTTC
>.|TRBV19|.|TRBJ1-1
CANLLKGGIGGTEAFF
TGTGCCAACCTGTTGAAAGGGGGAATAGGAGGCACTGAAGCTTTCTTT
>.|TRBV5-4|.|TRBJ2-1
CASSLRTPTSNEQFF
TGTGCCAGCAGCTTGCGAACGCCAACTAGCAATGAGCAGTTCTTC
>.|TRBV20-1|.|TRBJ2-5
CSTGGETQYF
TGCAGTACCGGAGGGGAGACCCAGTACTTC
>TRBD2|TRBV7-2|.|TRBJ2-2
CASGAGTSTTGELFF
TGTGCCAGCGGCGCCGGGACTAGCACCACCGGGGAGCTGTTTTTT
>.|TRBV5-1|few|TRBJ1-4
CASSLGRTNEKLFF
TGCGCCAGCAGCTTAGGGAGGACTAATGAAAAACTGTTTTTT
>TRBD1|TRBV19|.|TRBJ2-3
CASRDRVTGADTQYF
TGTGCCAGTAGGGACAGGGTTACGGGTGCAGATACGCAGTATTTT
>.|TRBV13|.|TRBJ1-6
CASSLRRQDYNSPLHF
TGTGCCAGCAGCTTACGGAGGCAGGACTATAATTCACCCCTCCACTTT
>.|TRBV15|.|TRBJ1-1
CATSRDGYGDTEAFF
TGTGCCACCAGCAGAGATGGATACGGAGACACTGAAGCTTTCTTT
>TRBD2|TRBV30|.|TRBJ2-5
CAWLAEETQYF
TGTGCCTGGCTAGCGGAAGAGACCCAGTACTTC
>TRBD1|TRBV6-5|.|TRBJ2-7
CASSPSNRGRYEQYF
TGTGCCAGCAGTCCCTCTAACAGGGGTCGATACGAGCAGTACTTC
>TRBD1|TRBV7-8|.|TRBJ2-5
CASSFATGRQETQYF
TGTGCCAGCAGCTTTGCGACAGGGCGGCAAGAGACCCAGTACTTC
>TRBD1|TRBV5-4|.|TRBJ1-2
CASSLDNRGRGYTF
TGTGCCAGCAGCTTGGACAACAGGGGACGGGGCTACACCTTC
>.|TRBV6-5|once|TRBJ1-3
CASSPSRVGNTIYF
TGTGCCAGCAGTCCCTCCCGGGTTGGAAACACCATATATTTT
>TRBD1|TRBV7-9|.|TRBJ1-5
CASSLGDRGLRDQPQHF
TGTGCCAGCAGCTTAGGGGACAGGGGGCTGAGAGATCAGCCCCAGCATTTT
>.|TRBV15|.|TRBJ1-1
CATSREFELNTEAFF
TGTGCCACCAGCAGAGAATTCGAGTTGAACACTGAAGCTTTCTTT
>.|TRBV11-3|.|TRBJ1-1
CASARQGRAMNTEAFF
TGTGCCAGCGCGAGGCAGGGTAGGGCGATGAACACTGAAGCTTTCTTT
>TRBD2|TRBV5-6|.|TRBJ2-7
CASSFRTGGGISYEQYF
TGTGCCAGCAGCTTCCGCACTGGCGGGGGGATCTCCTACGAGCAGTACTTC
>TRBD2|TRBV5-4|.|TRBJ2-1
CASRLAGSSYNEQFF
TGTGCCAGCAGGCTAGCGGGGAGCTCCTACAATGAGCAGTTCTTC
>TRBD1|TRBV7-8|.|TRBJ2-2
CASSIYGTAGGELFF
TGTGCCAGCAGCATATACGGGACAGCCGGTGGGGAGCTGTTTTTT
>TRBD1|TRBV2|once|TRBJ1-1
CASNPRGTPGDTEAFF
TGTGCCAGCAACCCCAGGGGGACCCCGGGAGACACTGAAGCTTTCTTT
>TRBD1|TRBV4-1|.|TRBJ1-4
CASSQGQGEGYEKLFF
TGCGCCAGCAGCCAAGGACAGGGGGAGGGGTATGAAAAACTGTTTTTT
>.|TRBV14|.|TRBJ1-1
CASSLISGHRNTEAFF
TGTGCCAGCAGCCTAATCTCGGGACACAGAAACACTGAAGCTTTCTTT
>TRBD1|TRBV6-6|.|TRBJ1-4
CASSQQGANEKLFF
TGTGCCAGCAGTCAACAGGGGGCTAATGAAAAACTGTTTTTT
>.|TRBV20-1|.|TRBJ2-5
CSPRVQETQYF
TGCAGTCCCAGGGTGCAAGAGACCCAGTACTTC
>.|TRBV6-5|.|TRBJ2-7
CASSYGQGFFYEQYF
TGTGCCAGCAGTTACGGCCAGGGGTTTTTTTACGAGCAGTACTTC
>.|TRBV16|few|TRBJ1-5
CASSRQGGSNQPQHF
TGTGCCAGCAGCCGCCAGGGTGGTAGCAATCAGCCCCAGCATTTT
>TRBD1|TRBV7-8|.|TRBJ2-7
CASSPDRDYEQYF
TGTGCCAGCAGCCCGGACAGGGACTACGAGCAGTACTTC
>.|TRBV29-1|.|TRBJ2-1
CSVRFRYNEQFF
TGCAGCGTCCGATTCAGGTACAATGAGCAGTTCTTC
>.|TRBV19|.|TRBJ1-5
CASIRGAAQGQPQHF
TGTGCCAGTATCCGCGGGGCAGCTCAGGGTCAGCCCCAGCATTTT
>TRBD2|TRBV5-4|.|TRBJ2-5
CASSPLAGGQETQYF
TGTGCCAGCAGCCCACTAGCGGGTGGACAAGAGACCCAGTACTTC
>.|TRBV6-6|.|TRBJ1-2
CASSARGTFFGYTF
TGTGCCAGCAGTGCCCGCGGGACCTTTTTCGGCTACACCTTC
>TRBD1|TRBV2|.|TRBJ1-2
CASIGQGLLLYGYTF
TGTGCCAGCATAGGACAGGGTCTACTTCTCTATGGCTACACCTTC
>TRBD1|TRBV10-2|.|TRBJ1-2
CASTPDRERGYTF
TGCGCCAGCACCCCGGACAGGGAACGTGGCTACACCTTC
>.|TRBV5-1|.|TRBJ1-1
CASSLVDSHTEAFF
TGCGCCAGCAGCTTGGTGGACAGTCACACTGAAGCTTTCTTT
>TRBD1|TRBV30|.|TRBJ1-4
CAWNRDRVIEKLFF
TGTGCCTGGAACCGGGACAGGGTTATAGAAAAACTGTTTTTT
>.|TRBV18|.|TRBJ1-4
CASSPGGNEKLFF
TGTGCCAGCTCACCGGGAGGGAATGAAAAACTGTTTTTT
>.|TRBV11-2|.|TRBJ1-2
CASSQTGQYYGYTF
TGTGCCAGCAGCCAGACTGGACAGTACTATGGCTACACCTTC
>.|TRBV5-6|.|TRBJ2-5
CASSVGVQETQYF
TGTGCCAGCAGCGTAGGGGTACAAGAGACCCAGTACTTC
>TRBD1|TRBV7-2|.|TRBJ1-6
CASSSQGAIASPLHF
TGTGCCAGCAGCTCACAGGGGGCTATTGCTTCACCCCTCCACTTT
>.|TRBV9|.|TRBJ1-4
CASSLSPSNEKLFF
TGTGCCAGCAGCCTTAGCCCTTCTAATGAAAAACTGTTTTTT
>.|TRBV7-8|.|TRBJ2-1
CASSSRAGAEYEQFF
TGTGCCAGCAGCTCCCGGGCAGGGGCAGAGTATGAGCAGTTCTTC
>.|TRBV11-2|.|TRBJ2-2
CASSSSRGPTGELFF
TGTGCCAGCAGCTCATCGAGAGGCCCGACCGGGGAGCTGTTTTTT